The present T cell receptor (beta chain) was sequenced within a study of cytomegalovirus exposure and HLA in healthy donors. Study-wide context: Samples from HLA-typed donors yielded 85 million to 95 million unique TCRs in an early data release. Study results and limitations: Researchers reported in a later analysis that a missense DCLRE1C variant was tied to TCR beta V- and J-gene trimming. In vitro assays verified that a few CMV-associated chains recognized CMV antigens specifically.

Germline loops: CDR1 SGHTA, CDR2 FQGNSA. V trimming: 5 bases; J trimming: 2 bases; junction bases outside the gene matches: 4. The CDR3 is 15 amino acids. PCR involved 60 Vbeta and 13 Jbeta primers. The table came from immunoSEQ multiplex PCR; TCRdb's copy has only in-frame clones and leaves some out. This table holds some 150,000 clones, 70% to 90% found once. Of note for this clone: Antigen specificity is unknown.

This clonotype was obtained from a woman aged 18-30 years in good health and CMV-seronegative. Sequenced sample: PBMCs. The chain joins TRBV7-2 to TRBJ2-7; 12 nucleotides agree with TRBD2. CDR3 bases: TGTGCCAGCAGCCTAGGGACTAGCGGGCCCTACGAGCAGTACTTC. Encoded protein: CASSLGTSGPYEQYF.